These 4 T cell receptor beta chains came from one sample sequenced in a study of cytomegalovirus exposure and HLA in healthy donors. The study ran its PCR with 60 Vbeta and 13 Jbeta primers. Data came from immunoSEQ multiplex PCR; TCRdb stores just in-frame clones and leaves some out. The table has about 190,000 clones, 73% seen once. The sequencing sample was made of PBMCs. The receptors here all came from a woman in her twenties or thirties in good health and CMV-seronegative.

This chain joins TRBV7-6 and TRBJ2-3; 7 nucleotides match TRBD1. V trimming: 1 base; J trimming: 8 bases; junction bases outside the gene matches: 6. This CDR3 region has 14 residues. Germline lookup yields CDR1 SGHVS and CDR2 FNYEAQ. The CDR3 sequence: CASSLEGGTGTQYF. The CDR3 nucleotides are TGTGCCAGCAGCTTAGAAGGGGGCACTGGTACGCAGTATTTT.

V is TRBV4-1 and J is TRBJ2-1, with D uncertain. The CDR3 consists of 15 residues. The germline CDR1 and CDR2 sequences are MGHRA and YSYEKL. V was cut by 2 bases and J by 3 bases, with 11 bases left in between. The CDR3 coding sequence is TGCGCCAGCAGCCAACCAAGCACGTACTACAATGAGCAGTTCTTC. Residues: CASSQPSTYYNEQFF.

This chain links TRBV4-1 with TRBJ2-7; 8 nucleotides match TRBD1. The CDR3 extends over 16 amino acids. V trimming: 0 bases; J trimming: 0 bases; junction bases outside the gene matches: 4. Germline CDR1 reads MGHRA; CDR2 reads YSYEKL. The CDR3 bases are TGCGCCAGCAGCCAAGAAGGGACAGGTGCCTCCTACGAGCAGTACTTC. Its translation is CASSQEGTGASYEQYF.

This clone was counted a single time. The chain carries TRBV4-2 and TRBJ2-1; a weak D match, TRBD1 (6 bases). Trimming cost V 2 bases and J 0 bases, with 14 bases left between them. The length of the CDR3 is 17 residues. Germline V gene lookup returns CDR1 LGHNA and CDR2 YNFKEQ. The chain's CDR3 is CASSQPPQGYSYNEQFF. The DNA for the CDR3 is TGTGCCAGCAGCCAACCCCCCCAGGGGTACTCCTACAATGAGCAGTTCTTC.